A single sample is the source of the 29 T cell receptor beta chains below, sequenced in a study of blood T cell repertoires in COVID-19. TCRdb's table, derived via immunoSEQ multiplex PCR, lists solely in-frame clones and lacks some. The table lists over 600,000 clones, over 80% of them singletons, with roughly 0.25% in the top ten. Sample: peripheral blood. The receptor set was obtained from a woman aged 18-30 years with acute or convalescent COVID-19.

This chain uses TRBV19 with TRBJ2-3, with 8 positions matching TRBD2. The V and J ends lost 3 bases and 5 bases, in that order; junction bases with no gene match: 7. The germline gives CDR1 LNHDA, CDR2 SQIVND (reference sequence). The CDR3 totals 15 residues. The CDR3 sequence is CASSIPGGGLDTQYF. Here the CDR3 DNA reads TGTGCCAGTAGTATCCCGGGCGGGGGGTTAGATACGCAGTATTTT.

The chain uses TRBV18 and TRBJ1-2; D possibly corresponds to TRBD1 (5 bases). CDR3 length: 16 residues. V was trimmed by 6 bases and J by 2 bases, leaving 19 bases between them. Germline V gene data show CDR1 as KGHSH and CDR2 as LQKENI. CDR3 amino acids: CASSLQTADFNYGYTF. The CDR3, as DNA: TGTGCCAGCTCCCTCCAGACAGCTGACTTCAACTATGGCTACACCTTC. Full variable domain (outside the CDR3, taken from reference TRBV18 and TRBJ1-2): NAGVMQNPRHLVRRRGQEARLRCSPMKGHSHVYWYRQLPEEGLKFMVYLQKENIIDESGMPKERFSAEFPKEGPSILRIQQVVRGDSAAYFCASSLQTADFNYGYTFGSGTRLTVV.

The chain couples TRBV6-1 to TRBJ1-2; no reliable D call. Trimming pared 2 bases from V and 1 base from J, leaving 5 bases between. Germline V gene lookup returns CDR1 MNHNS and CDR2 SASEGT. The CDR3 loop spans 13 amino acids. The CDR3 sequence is CASSEIINYGYTF. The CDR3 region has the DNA TGTGCCAGCAGTGAAATCATTAACTATGGCTACACCTTC.

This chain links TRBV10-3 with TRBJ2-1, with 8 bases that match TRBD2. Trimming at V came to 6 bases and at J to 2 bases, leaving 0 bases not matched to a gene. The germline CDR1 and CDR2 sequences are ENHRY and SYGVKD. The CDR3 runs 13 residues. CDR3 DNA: TGTGCCATCAGCGGGGGGGCCTACAATGAGCAGTTCTTC. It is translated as CAISGGAYNEQFF.

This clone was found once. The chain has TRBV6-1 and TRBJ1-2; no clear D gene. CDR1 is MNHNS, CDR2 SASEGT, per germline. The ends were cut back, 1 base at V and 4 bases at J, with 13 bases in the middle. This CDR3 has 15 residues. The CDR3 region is CASSEGGSGVYGYTF. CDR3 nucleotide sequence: TGTGCCAGCAGTGAAGGAGGGTCAGGTGTCTATGGCTACACCTTC.

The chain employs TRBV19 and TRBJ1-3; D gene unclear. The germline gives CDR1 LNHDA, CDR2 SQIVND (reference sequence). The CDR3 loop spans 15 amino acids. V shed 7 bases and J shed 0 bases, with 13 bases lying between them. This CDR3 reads CASKRGLPSGNTIYF. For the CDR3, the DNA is TGTGCCAGTAAACGGGGTCTCCCCTCTGGAAACACCATATATTTT.

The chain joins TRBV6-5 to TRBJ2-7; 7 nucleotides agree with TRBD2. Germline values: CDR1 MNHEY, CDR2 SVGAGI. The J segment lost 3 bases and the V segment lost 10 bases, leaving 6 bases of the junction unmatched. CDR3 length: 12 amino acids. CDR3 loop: CATRGIGYEQYF. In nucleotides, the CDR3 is TGTGCCACGCGGGGGATTGGCTACGAGCAGTACTTC.

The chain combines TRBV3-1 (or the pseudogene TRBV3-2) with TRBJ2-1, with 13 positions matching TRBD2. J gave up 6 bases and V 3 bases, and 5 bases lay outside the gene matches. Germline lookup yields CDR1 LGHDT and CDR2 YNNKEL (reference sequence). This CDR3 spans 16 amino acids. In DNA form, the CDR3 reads TGTGCCAGCAGCCAGCTAACTAGCGGGGGGGCCAATGAGCAGTTCTTC. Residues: CASSQLTSGGANEQFF.

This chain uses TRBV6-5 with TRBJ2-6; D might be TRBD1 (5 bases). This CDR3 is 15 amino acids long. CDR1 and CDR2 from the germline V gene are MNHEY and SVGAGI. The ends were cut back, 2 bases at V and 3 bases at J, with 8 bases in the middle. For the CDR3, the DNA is TGTGCCAGCAGTTACATAGGGGATGGGGCCAACGTCCTGACTTTC. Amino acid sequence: CASSYIGDGANVLTF.

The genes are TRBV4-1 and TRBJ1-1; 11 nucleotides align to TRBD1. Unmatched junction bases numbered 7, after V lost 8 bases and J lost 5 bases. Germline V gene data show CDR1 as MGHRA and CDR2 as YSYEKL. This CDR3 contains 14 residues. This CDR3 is CASGGGQGGTEAFF. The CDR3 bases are TGCGCCAGCGGGGGGGGACAGGGGGGAACTGAAGCTTTCTTT.

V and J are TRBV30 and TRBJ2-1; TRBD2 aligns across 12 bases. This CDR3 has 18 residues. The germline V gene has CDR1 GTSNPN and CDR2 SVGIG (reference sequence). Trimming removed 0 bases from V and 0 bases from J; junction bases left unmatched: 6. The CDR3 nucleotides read TGTGCCTGGAGTGTTAGGACTAGCGGGGAGTCCTCCTACAATGAGCAGTTCTTC. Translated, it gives CAWSVRTSGESSYNEQFF.

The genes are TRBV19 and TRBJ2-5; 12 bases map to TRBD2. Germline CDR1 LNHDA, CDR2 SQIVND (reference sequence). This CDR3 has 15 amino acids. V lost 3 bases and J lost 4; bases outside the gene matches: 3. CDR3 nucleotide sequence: TGTGCCAGTAGTATTCTAGCGGGGGGGCCAGAGACCCAGTACTTC. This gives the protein CASSILAGGPETQYF.

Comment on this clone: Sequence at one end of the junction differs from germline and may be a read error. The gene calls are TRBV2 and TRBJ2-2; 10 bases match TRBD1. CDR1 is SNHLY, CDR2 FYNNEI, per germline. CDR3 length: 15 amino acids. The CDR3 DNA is TGTGCCAGCAGCGAAGACAGGGGGCCGGCCGGGGAGCTGTTTTTT. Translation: CASSEDRGPAGELFF.

This CDR3 is CASSWARENTGELFF. The CDR3 DNA reads as TGTGCCAGCAGTTGGGCGCGGGAAAACACCGGGGAGCTGTTTTTT. The chain links TRBV25-1 to TRBJ2-2, with a tentative D call TRBD2 (6 bases). The V and J ends lost 5 bases and 2 bases respectively, with 12 bases between them. The CDR3 runs 15 residues. Germline loops: CDR1 MGHDK, CDR2 SYGVNS.

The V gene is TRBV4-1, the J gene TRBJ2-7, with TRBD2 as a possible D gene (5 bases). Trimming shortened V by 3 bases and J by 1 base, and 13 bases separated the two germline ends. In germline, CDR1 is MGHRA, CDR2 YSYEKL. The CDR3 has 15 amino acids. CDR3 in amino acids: CASSHPGGSSYEQYF. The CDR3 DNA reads TGCGCCAGCAGCCACCCGGGCGGGTCGTCCTACGAGCAGTACTTC.

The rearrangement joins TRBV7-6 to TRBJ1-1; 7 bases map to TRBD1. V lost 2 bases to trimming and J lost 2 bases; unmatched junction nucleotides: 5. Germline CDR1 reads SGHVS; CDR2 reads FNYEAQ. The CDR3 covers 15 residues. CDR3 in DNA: TGTGCCAGCAGCTTACGGGCAGGGGGAAACACTGAAGCTTTCTTT. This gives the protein CASSLRAGGNTEAFF.

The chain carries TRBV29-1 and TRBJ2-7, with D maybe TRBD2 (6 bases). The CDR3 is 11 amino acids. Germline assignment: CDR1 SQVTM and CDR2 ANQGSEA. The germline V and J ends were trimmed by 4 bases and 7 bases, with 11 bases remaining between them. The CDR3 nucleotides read TGCAGCGTTGTGGAGGGTATAGAGCAGTACTTC. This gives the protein CSVVEGIEQYF.

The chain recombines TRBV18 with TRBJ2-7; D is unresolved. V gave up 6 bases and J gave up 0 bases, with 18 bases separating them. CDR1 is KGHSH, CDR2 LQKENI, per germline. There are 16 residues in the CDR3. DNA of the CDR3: TGTGCCAGCTCTCGCCCCGACACCTGGTACTCCTACGAGCAGTACTTC. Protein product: CASSRPDTWYSYEQYF.

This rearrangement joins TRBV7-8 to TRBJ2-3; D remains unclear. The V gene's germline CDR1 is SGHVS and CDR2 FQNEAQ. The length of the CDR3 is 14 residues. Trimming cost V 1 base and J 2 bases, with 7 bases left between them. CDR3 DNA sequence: TGTGCCAGCAGCTTAGGTACACCCACAGATACGCAGTATTTT. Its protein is CASSLGTPTDTQYF. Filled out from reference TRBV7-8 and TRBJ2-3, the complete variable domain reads GAGVSQSPRYKVAKRGQDVALRCDPISGHVSLFWYQQALGQGPEFLTYFQNEAQLDKSGLPSDRFFAERPEGSVSTLKIQRTQQEDSAVYLCASSLGTPTDTQYFGPGTRLTVL.

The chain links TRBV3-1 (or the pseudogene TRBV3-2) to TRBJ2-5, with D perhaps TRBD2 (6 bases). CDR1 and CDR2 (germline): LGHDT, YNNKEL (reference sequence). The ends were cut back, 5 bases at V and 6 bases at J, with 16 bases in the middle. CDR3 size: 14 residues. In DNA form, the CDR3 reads TGTGCCAGCAGCTCGGCGGGGAGCGTAAAGACCCAGTACTTC. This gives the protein CASSSAGSVKTQYF.

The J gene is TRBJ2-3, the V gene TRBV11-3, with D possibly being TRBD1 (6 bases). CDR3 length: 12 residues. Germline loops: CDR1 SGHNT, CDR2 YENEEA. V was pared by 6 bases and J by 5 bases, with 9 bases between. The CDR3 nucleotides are TGTGCCAGCAGTTCACAGGGAGATACGCAGTATTTT. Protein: CASSSQGDTQYF. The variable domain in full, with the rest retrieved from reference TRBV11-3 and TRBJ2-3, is EAGVVQSPRYKIIEKKQPVAFWCNPISGHNTLYWYLQNLGQGPELLIRYENEEAVDDSQLPKDRFSAERLKGVDSTLKIQPAELGDSAVYLCASSSQGDTQYFGPGTRLTVL.

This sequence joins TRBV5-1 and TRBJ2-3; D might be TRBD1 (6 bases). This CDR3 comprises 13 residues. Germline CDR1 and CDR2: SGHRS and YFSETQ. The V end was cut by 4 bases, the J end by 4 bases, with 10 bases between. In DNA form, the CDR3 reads TGCGCCAGCAGCCGGGACAACCCAGATACGCAGTATTTT. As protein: CASSRDNPDTQYF.

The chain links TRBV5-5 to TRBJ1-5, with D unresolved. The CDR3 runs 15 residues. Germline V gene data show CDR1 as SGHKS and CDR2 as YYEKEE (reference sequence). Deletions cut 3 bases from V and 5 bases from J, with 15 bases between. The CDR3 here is CASSWAWASHQPQHF. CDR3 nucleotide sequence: TGTGCCAGCAGCTGGGCGTGGGCCAGCCATCAGCCCCAGCATTTT.

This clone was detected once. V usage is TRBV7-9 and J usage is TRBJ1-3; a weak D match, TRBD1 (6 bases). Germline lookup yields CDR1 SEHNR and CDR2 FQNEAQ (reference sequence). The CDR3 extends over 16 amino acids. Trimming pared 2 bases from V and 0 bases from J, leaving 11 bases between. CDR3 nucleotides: TGTGCCAGCAGCTTATTGGACAGATCCTCTGGAAACACCATATATTTT. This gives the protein CASSLLDRSSGNTIYF.

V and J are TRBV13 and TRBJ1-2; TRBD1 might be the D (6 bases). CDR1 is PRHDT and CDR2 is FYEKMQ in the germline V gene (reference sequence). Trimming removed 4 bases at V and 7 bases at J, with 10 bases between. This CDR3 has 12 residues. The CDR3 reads CASSSQGTGYTF. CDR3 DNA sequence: TGTGCCAGCAGCTCTCAGGGGACTGGCTACACCTTC.

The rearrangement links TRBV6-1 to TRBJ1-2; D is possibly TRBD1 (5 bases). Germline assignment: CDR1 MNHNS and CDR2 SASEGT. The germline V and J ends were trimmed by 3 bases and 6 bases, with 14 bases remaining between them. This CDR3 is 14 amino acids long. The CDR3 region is CASSEGGGRNGYTF. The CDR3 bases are TGTGCCAGCAGTGAGGGGGGAGGTAGAAATGGCTACACCTTC.

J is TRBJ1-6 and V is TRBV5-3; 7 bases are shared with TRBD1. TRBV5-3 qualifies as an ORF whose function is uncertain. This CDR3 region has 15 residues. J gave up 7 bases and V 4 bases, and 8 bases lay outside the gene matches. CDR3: CARSTGTAFNSPLHF. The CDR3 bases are TGTGCCAGAAGCACCGGGACAGCCTTCAATTCACCCCTCCACTTT.

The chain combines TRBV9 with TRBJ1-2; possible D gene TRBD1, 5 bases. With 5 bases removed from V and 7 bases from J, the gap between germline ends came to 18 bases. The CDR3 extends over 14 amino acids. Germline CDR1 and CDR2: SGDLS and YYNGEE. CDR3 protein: CASSELGGRGGYTF. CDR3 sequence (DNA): TGTGCCAGCAGTGAACTGGGGGGTAGGGGTGGCTACACCTTC.

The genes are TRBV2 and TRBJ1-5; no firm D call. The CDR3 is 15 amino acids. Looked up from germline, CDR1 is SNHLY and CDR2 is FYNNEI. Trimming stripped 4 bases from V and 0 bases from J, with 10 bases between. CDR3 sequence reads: CASSVQQLSNQPQHF. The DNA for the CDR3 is TGTGCCAGCAGTGTACAGCAACTTAGCAATCAGCCCCAGCATTTT.